Listed below are T cell receptor beta chains from one sample, sequenced in a study of Graves' ophthalmopathy and Graves' hyperthyroidism. MiXCR, applied by TCRdb to the multiplex PCR reads, yields one record per CDR3 protein. This sample has a few hundred thousand distinct CDR3 sequences, with 20% to 25% found just once. Sequenced: peripheral blood. All receptors derive from a young woman with stable Graves' hyperthyroidism. Both conserved end residues are part of each CDR3. A D gene is named only where the DNA matches it firmly. Part of the rows lack a size; the others show once, few, many or a class for expanded clones.

j_gene: TRBJ2-2; d_gene: -; v_gene: TRBV2; abundance: many; CDR3aa: CASTATGTANTGELFF; CDR3nt: TGTGCCAGCACCGCGACCGGGACTGCGAACACCGGGGAGCTGTTTTTT
j_gene: TRBJ2-5; d_gene: -; v_gene: TRBV4-1; abundance: many; CDR3aa: CASSQNPTTQETQYF; CDR3nt: TGCGCCAGCAGCCAAAATCCGACTACCCAAGAGACCCAGTACTTC
j_gene: TRBJ2-7; d_gene: TRBD2; v_gene: TRBV12-3/TRBV12-4; abundance: many; CDR3aa: CASSYGLAGNNEQYF; CDR3nt: TGTGCCAGCAGCTATGGACTAGCGGGAAACAACGAGCAGTACTTC
j_gene: TRBJ2-1; d_gene: -; v_gene: TRBV6-1; abundance: -; CDR3aa: CASSEQGYNEQFF; CDR3nt: TGTGCCAGCAGTGAACAGGGGTACAATGAGCAGTTCTTC
j_gene: TRBJ2-7; d_gene: TRBD2; v_gene: TRBV14; abundance: many; CDR3aa: CASSQVAGMTYEQYF; CDR3nt: TGTGCCAGCAGCCAGGTAGCGGGAATGACCTACGAGCAGTACTTC
j_gene: TRBJ1-1; d_gene: -; v_gene: TRBV28; abundance: many; CDR3aa: CATRQNTEAFF; CDR3nt: TGTGCCACCAGGCAGAACACTGAAGCTTTCTTT
j_gene: TRBJ1-2; d_gene: -; v_gene: TRBV12-3/TRBV12-4; abundance: many; CDR3aa: CASSFGSPTGYTF; CDR3nt: TGTGCCAGCAGTTTTGGCAGTCCCACTGGCTACACCTTC
j_gene: TRBJ1-1; d_gene: TRBD1; v_gene: TRBV7-3; abundance: many; CDR3aa: CASSPGQGWTEAFF; CDR3nt: TGTGCCAGCAGCCCAGGACAGGGCTGGACTGAAGCTTTCTTT
j_gene: TRBJ2-5; d_gene: -; v_gene: TRBV20-1; abundance: -; CDR3aa: CSAPRGIRRETQYF; CDR3nt: TGCAGTGCCCCTCGCGGCATCAGGAGGGAGACCCAGTACTTC
j_gene: TRBJ2-2; d_gene: -; v_gene: TRBV12-3/TRBV12-4; abundance: many; CDR3aa: CASSFGLGELFF; CDR3nt: TGTGCCAGCAGTTTCGGGCTCGGGGAGCTGTTTTTT
j_gene: TRBJ1-2; d_gene: -; v_gene: TRBV18; abundance: -; CDR3aa: CASSPEGLAGGYTF; CDR3nt: TGTGCCAGCTCACCCGAGGGTCTCGCTGGCGGCTACACCTTC
j_gene: TRBJ2-7; d_gene: -; v_gene: TRBV12-3/TRBV12-4; abundance: few; CDR3aa: CASSPAHEVDEQYF; CDR3nt: TGTGCCAGCAGCCCAGCCCACGAGGTAGACGAGCAGTACTTC
j_gene: TRBJ2-2; d_gene: TRBD2; v_gene: TRBV7-2; abundance: few; CDR3aa: CASITGPREAGELFF; CDR3nt: TGTGCCAGCATCACAGGGCCGCGGGAGGCCGGGGAGCTGTTTTTT
j_gene: TRBJ1-1; d_gene: TRBD1; v_gene: TRBV5-1; abundance: many; CDR3aa: CASSTRTGVTEAFF; CDR3nt: TGCGCCAGCAGCACCAGGACAGGCGTAACTGAAGCTTTCTTT
j_gene: TRBJ1-6; d_gene: -; v_gene: TRBV6-1; abundance: -; CDR3aa: CASSPTGTSPLHF; CDR3nt: TGTGCCAGCAGTCCTACCGGGACTTCACCCCTCCACTTT
j_gene: TRBJ2-7; d_gene: TRBD1; v_gene: TRBV10-3; abundance: many; CDR3aa: CAISMSGTGIDEQYF; CDR3nt: TGTGCCATCAGCATGTCCGGGACAGGGATCGACGAGCAGTACTTC
j_gene: TRBJ2-7; d_gene: TRBD1; v_gene: TRBV28; abundance: few; CDR3aa: CASSGTGGVGYEQYF; CDR3nt: TGTGCCAGCAGTGGGACAGGGGGCGTCGGCTACGAGCAGTACTTC
j_gene: TRBJ2-7; d_gene: TRBD1; v_gene: TRBV6-2/TRBV6-3; abundance: many; CDR3aa: CASRPADRDEQYF; CDR3nt: TGTGCCAGCAGACCCGCGGACAGGGACGAGCAGTACTTC
j_gene: TRBJ1-2; d_gene: TRBD1; v_gene: TRBV29-1; abundance: -; CDR3aa: CSVGGTVNYGYTF; CDR3nt: TGCAGCGTTGGTGGGACAGTTAACTATGGCTACACCTTC
j_gene: TRBJ1-2; d_gene: -; v_gene: TRBV7-8; abundance: -; CDR3aa: CASSLVVNSDYGYTF; CDR3nt: TGTGCCAGCAGCTTAGTAGTGAACTCGGACTATGGCTACACCTTC
j_gene: TRBJ1-1; d_gene: TRBD1; v_gene: TRBV18; abundance: few; CDR3aa: CASLPGQGPNTEAFF; CDR3nt: TGTGCCAGCCTTCCGGGACAGGGACCGAACACTGAAGCTTTCTTT
j_gene: TRBJ2-7; d_gene: -; v_gene: TRBV6-9; abundance: many; CDR3aa: CASSYLGTPTYEQYF; CDR3nt: TGTGCCAGCAGTTATCTCGGGACACCTACCTACGAGCAGTACTTC
j_gene: TRBJ2-7; d_gene: -; v_gene: TRBV6-1; abundance: -; CDR3aa: CASTKRKGLLEQYF; CDR3nt: TGTGCCAGCACCAAGCGAAAGGGGCTCCTCGAGCAGTACTTC
j_gene: TRBJ2-7; d_gene: -; v_gene: TRBV12-3/TRBV12-4; abundance: many; CDR3aa: CASSPPPDTYEQYF; CDR3nt: TGTGCCAGCAGTCCGCCCCCTGACACCTACGAGCAGTACTTC
j_gene: TRBJ1-1; d_gene: -; v_gene: TRBV7-2; abundance: few; CDR3aa: CASSLSGQGGEAFF; CDR3nt: TGTGCCAGCAGCTTAAGTGGCCAGGGAGGTGAAGCTTTCTTT
j_gene: TRBJ2-7; d_gene: -; v_gene: TRBV4-1; abundance: few; CDR3aa: CASSRRDRSYEQYF; CDR3nt: TGCGCCAGCAGCCGCAGGGACCGGTCCTACGAGCAGTACTTC
j_gene: TRBJ2-2; d_gene: -; v_gene: TRBV20-1; abundance: -; CDR3aa: CSAFEGGQGTGELFF; CDR3nt: TGCAGTGCTTTTGAGGGGGGCCAGGGCACCGGGGAGCTGTTTTTT
j_gene: TRBJ2-2; d_gene: -; v_gene: TRBV28; abundance: many; CDR3aa: CASSTGQNTGELFF; CDR3nt: TGTGCCAGCAGTACGGGACAGAACACCGGGGAGCTGTTTTTT
j_gene: TRBJ2-5; d_gene: -; v_gene: TRBV20-1; abundance: many; CDR3aa: CSVPLVQETQYF; CDR3nt: TGCAGTGTCCCACTAGTTCAGGAGACCCAGTACTTC
j_gene: TRBJ2-7; d_gene: -; v_gene: TRBV19; abundance: many; CDR3aa: CASASQAGSYEQYF; CDR3nt: TGTGCCAGTGCATCTCAGGCGGGCTCCTACGAGCAGTACTTC
j_gene: TRBJ1-2; d_gene: -; v_gene: TRBV6-1; abundance: -; CDR3aa: CARKGHYGYTF; CDR3nt: TGTGCCAGGAAGGGTCACTATGGCTACACCTTC
j_gene: TRBJ2-5; d_gene: TRBD2; v_gene: TRBV7-8; abundance: -; CDR3aa: CASSLTLAGGPRETQYF; CDR3nt: TGTGCCAGCAGCCTGACACTAGCGGGGGGGCCTAGGGAGACCCAGTACTTC
j_gene: TRBJ1-3; d_gene: TRBD1; v_gene: TRBV20-1; abundance: many; CDR3aa: CSARGQGAGNTIYF; CDR3nt: TGCAGTGCTCGGGGACAGGGGGCTGGAAACACCATATATTTT
j_gene: TRBJ2-3; d_gene: -; v_gene: TRBV12-3/TRBV12-4; abundance: many; CDR3aa: CASSFQGHTDTQYF; CDR3nt: TGTGCCAGCAGTTTCCAGGGACACACAGATACGCAGTATTTT
j_gene: TRBJ1-1; d_gene: -; v_gene: TRBV6-2/TRBV6-3; abundance: many; CDR3aa: CASASDFDTEAFF; CDR3nt: TGTGCCAGCGCCTCGGATTTCGACACTGAAGCTTTCTTT
j_gene: TRBJ2-7; d_gene: TRBD1; v_gene: TRBV29-1; abundance: many; CDR3aa: CSVGGGRQGVTSYEQYF; CDR3nt: TGCAGCGTTGGTGGGGGAAGGCAGGGGGTAACCTCCTACGAGCAGTACTTC
j_gene: TRBJ2-7; d_gene: -; v_gene: TRBV20-1; abundance: -; CDR3aa: CSASAREGAYEQYF; CDR3nt: TGCAGTGCTAGCGCCCGTGAGGGGGCCTACGAGCAGTACTTC
j_gene: TRBJ2-2; d_gene: -; v_gene: TRBV7-2; abundance: many; CDR3aa: CASSPHRTGELFF; CDR3nt: TGTGCCAGCAGCCCCCACCGGACCGGGGAGCTGTTTTTT
j_gene: TRBJ2-2; d_gene: -; v_gene: TRBV10-2; abundance: few; CDR3aa: CASIRGGEGAGELFF; CDR3nt: TGCGCCAGCATCAGGGGGGGGGAAGGCGCCGGGGAGCTGTTTTTT
j_gene: TRBJ2-7; d_gene: TRBD1; v_gene: TRBV6-4; abundance: many; CDR3aa: CASSDNPPFDRGFYEQYF; CDR3nt: TGTGCCAGCAGTGATAACCCTCCGTTCGACAGGGGATTCTACGAGCAGTACTTC
j_gene: TRBJ2-7; d_gene: -; v_gene: TRBV28; abundance: many; CDR3aa: CASSLASGFSYEQYF; CDR3nt: TGTGCCAGCAGTCTAGCTTCAGGGTTTTCCTACGAGCAGTACTTC
j_gene: TRBJ1-2; d_gene: -; v_gene: TRBV20-1; abundance: many; CDR3aa: CSASDNNYGYTF; CDR3nt: TGCAGTGCCTCTGACAATAACTATGGCTACACCTTC
j_gene: TRBJ2-5; d_gene: TRBD1; v_gene: TRBV20-1; abundance: many; CDR3aa: CSARNPGQGATQETQYF; CDR3nt: TGCAGTGCTAGAAACCCAGGACAGGGAGCTACACAAGAGACCCAGTACTTC
j_gene: TRBJ2-2; d_gene: -; v_gene: TRBV27; abundance: many; CDR3aa: CASSLYSTGELFF; CDR3nt: TGTGCCAGCAGTTTATATAGCACCGGGGAGCTGTTTTTT
j_gene: TRBJ1-1; d_gene: -; v_gene: TRBV6-2/TRBV6-3; abundance: many; CDR3aa: CASSHLPYRGDRNTEAFF; CDR3nt: TGTGCCAGCAGTCACCTCCCGTATAGGGGGGATAGGAACACTGAAGCTTTCTTT
j_gene: TRBJ2-7; d_gene: -; v_gene: TRBV20-1; abundance: many; CDR3aa: CSARVPLAKNYEQYF; CDR3nt: TGCAGTGCTAGGGTCCCGCTAGCGAAGAACTACGAGCAGTACTTC
j_gene: TRBJ2-7; d_gene: TRBD1; v_gene: TRBV29-1; abundance: many; CDR3aa: CSVEVEDRGYEQYF; CDR3nt: TGCAGCGTTGAAGTGGAGGACAGGGGTTACGAGCAGTACTTC
j_gene: TRBJ1-1; d_gene: TRBD1; v_gene: TRBV5-1; abundance: many; CDR3aa: CASSPNTGQGRNTEAFF; CDR3nt: TGCGCCAGCAGCCCCAACACCGGACAGGGCAGGAACACTGAAGCTTTCTTT
j_gene: TRBJ1-2; d_gene: -; v_gene: TRBV6-1; abundance: many; CDR3aa: CASIRAKTGGYTF; CDR3nt: TGTGCCAGCATCCGGGCCAAGACGGGTGGCTACACCTTC
j_gene: TRBJ2-5; d_gene: TRBD2; v_gene: TRBV12-3/TRBV12-4; abundance: many; CDR3aa: CASSLETSGGAETQYF; CDR3nt: TGTGCCAGCAGTTTAGAGACTAGCGGGGGGGCCGAGACCCAGTACTTC
j_gene: TRBJ2-7; d_gene: TRBD1; v_gene: TRBV7-6; abundance: many; CDR3aa: CASSLGGTGEQYF; CDR3nt: TGTGCCAGCAGCTTAGGCGGGACAGGGGAGCAGTACTTC
j_gene: TRBJ2-7; d_gene: -; v_gene: TRBV12-3/TRBV12-4; abundance: many; CDR3aa: CASSLRGGLNEQYF; CDR3nt: TGTGCCAGCAGTTTGAGGGGGGGCTTGAACGAGCAGTACTTC
j_gene: TRBJ1-2; d_gene: -; v_gene: TRBV6-1; abundance: many; CDR3aa: CASSTARGWDYGYTF; CDR3nt: TGTGCCAGCAGTACGGCTCGTGGGTGGGACTATGGCTACACCTTC
j_gene: TRBJ2-7; d_gene: -; v_gene: TRBV6-1; abundance: many; CDR3aa: CASARLRNYEQYF; CDR3nt: TGTGCCAGCGCAAGACTCAGGAACTACGAGCAGTACTTC